The 20 T cell receptor beta chains in this list originate from one sample, sequenced in a study of blood T cells in healthy people across ages. A J-beta primer mix and a sample-barcoded 5' primer were used in a second PCR of roughly 6 to 11 cycles. TCRdb reprocessed the 5' RACE reads with MiXCR, giving one entry per CDR3 protein. The sample contains more than 1 million distinct CDR3 sequences, 45% of which appear only once. The specimen sequenced was blood. These receptors were obtained from a woman aged 55-69 years in good health.

The V call is TRBV10-3, the J call TRBJ2-7; weak D call: TRBD2 (6 bases). Trimming removed 2 bases from V and 1 base from J, with 12 bases in between. The length of the CDR3 is 15 residues. CDR1 ENHRY and CDR2 SYGVKD come from the germline V gene. In DNA form, the CDR3 reads TGTGCCATCAGTGAGAGGGGACTTGATTCCTACGAGCAGTACTTC. Translated, it gives CAISERGLDSYEQYF.

The sample holds a few counts of this clonotype. The CDR3 coding sequence is TGTGCCAGCAGCGACGACAGCCCCAATCAGCCCCAGCATTTT. Residues: CASSDDSPNQPQHF. The V and J genes are TRBV12-3 or TRBV12-4 and TRBJ1-5; D is perhaps TRBD1 (5 bases). The CDR3 runs 14 residues. The germline V and J ends were trimmed by 6 bases and 3 bases, with 12 bases remaining between them.

This clonotype was counted between two and nine times. The J gene is TRBJ2-7, the V gene TRBV20-1; the match to TRBD2 covers 10 bases. The CDR3 is made up of 14 amino acids. Unmatched junction bases numbered 6, after V lost 3 bases and J lost 4 bases. Germline V gene data show CDR1 as DFQATT and CDR2 as SNEGSKA (reference sequence). The CDR3 sequence: CSASRSSGSYEQYF. DNA of the CDR3: TGCAGTGCTAGCAGGTCTAGCGGGAGTTACGAGCAGTACTTC.

V is TRBV6-5 and J is TRBJ2-5, with unresolved D. The CDR3 length is 15 residues. V lost 0 bases and J 1 base, leaving 9 bases between the germline ends. Germline V lookup: CDR1 MNHEY, CDR2 SVGAGI. CDR3: CASSYSWSGQETQYF. CDR3 bases: TGTGCCAGCAGTTACTCGTGGTCAGGCCAAGAGACCCAGTACTTC.

The V call is TRBV6-1, the J call TRBJ2-3; D tentatively reads TRBD1 or TRBD2 (5 bases each). The germline V gene encodes CDR1 MNHNS and CDR2 SASEGT. Trimming shortened V by 1 base and J by 0 bases, and 11 bases separated the two germline ends. CDR3 length: 16 amino acids. The CDR3 DNA sequence: TGTGCCAGCAGTGAAGTCGCTGGGGGTAGCACAGATACGCAGTATTTT. It yields the protein CASSEVAGGSTDTQYF.

The chain has TRBV6-5 and TRBJ1-1; D may be TRBD1 (5 bases). The CDR3 is made up of 16 amino acids. V shed 5 bases and J shed 4 bases, with 20 bases lying between them. Germline V gene sequence: CDR1 MNHEY, CDR2 SVGAGI. The CDR3 DNA sequence: TGTGCCAGCAGTCGAAATCTCGGGGCTGGGGGCACTGAAGCTTTCTTT. It specifies CASSRNLGAGGTEAFF.

The rearrangement links TRBV28 to TRBJ2-5; D gene uncertain. Trimming stripped 6 bases from V and 11 bases from J, with 25 bases between. The CDR3 extends over 15 amino acids. The V gene's germline CDR1 is MDHEN and CDR2 SYDVKM. CDR3 sequence (DNA): TGTGCCAGCAGCCCCCTAGTGGCGGCGAGTTTAGAGCAGTACTTC. Translating it yields CASSPLVAASLEQYF.

This clonotype has only a few counts. The V call is TRBV7-9, the J call TRBJ2-5, with TRBD1 as a possible D gene (6 bases). The CDR3 has 13 amino acids. CDR1 SEHNR and CDR2 FQNEAQ come from the germline V gene (reference sequence). V was clipped by 8 bases and J by 11 bases, with 21 bases between them. The CDR3 DNA is TGTGCCAGCTCAAGGGACACCCCATATGAGCAGTACTTC. Its translation is CASSRDTPYEQYF.

The genes are TRBV28 and TRBJ2-7; TRBD2 aligns across 7 bases. CDR3 length: 15 residues. CDR1 is MDHEN and CDR2 is SYDVKM in the germline V gene. V lost 2 bases and J lost 6; bases outside the gene matches: 10. The DNA of the CDR3 is TGTGCCAGCAGTTTACCCTCTGCGGGAGCGGGCGAGCAGTACTTC. Translated: CASSLPSAGAGEQYF. Full variable domain (remainder filled in from reference TRBV28 and TRBJ2-7): DVKVTQSSRYLVKRTGEKVFLECVQDMDHENMFWYRQDPGLGLRLIYFSYDVKMKEKGDIPEGYSVSREKKERFSLILESASTNQTSMYLCASSLPSAGAGEQYFGPGTRLTVT.

The chain employs TRBV27 and TRBJ2-7, with 8 bases that match TRBD1. The end of the DNA fits TRBJ2-5 better, so the J call may be wrong. Looked up from germline, CDR1 is MNHEY and CDR2 is SMNVEV (reference sequence). The length of the CDR3 is 16 residues. CDR3 nucleotides: TGTGCCAGCAGTTTATACAGGACAGGGCTTCAGGAGACCCAGTACTTC. Translated: CASSLYRTGLQETQYF.

The gene calls are TRBV2 and TRBJ1-4, with D perhaps TRBD1 (5 bases). Germline V gene lookup returns CDR1 SNHLY and CDR2 FYNNEI. The V end lost 7 bases, the J end lost 2 bases, and 17 bases lay between the germline ends. The CDR3 runs to 16 residues. The CDR3 is CASTLNGADTNEKLFF. CDR3 nucleotides: TGTGCCAGCACTCTGAACGGGGCGGATACTAATGAAAAACTGTTTTTT.

This clonotype occurred once. The CDR3 here is CASSLTIDRGNSPLHF. CDR3 nucleotides: TGTGCCAGCAGCTTGACTATCGACAGGGGCAATTCACCCCTCCACTTT. The chain has TRBV7-2 and TRBJ1-6, with 8 positions matching TRBD1. Germline CDR1 is SGHTA and CDR2 is FQGNSA. V shed 3 bases and J 7 bases; nucleotides not matched to a gene: 8. The CDR3 is made up of 16 amino acids.

The rearrangement uses TRBV3-1 and TRBJ2-1; D is undetermined. Trimming took off 3 bases at V and 12 bases at J, with 18 bases between the two ends. The germline V gene encodes CDR1 LGHDT and CDR2 YNNKEL (reference sequence). The CDR3 loop spans 14 amino acids. The CDR3 nucleotides read TGTGCCAGCAGCCATTCCACTGAGGATGCCAGGCAGTTCTTC. Translated, it gives CASSHSTEDARQFF.

The chain employs TRBV6-5 and TRBJ2-7, with 12 bases identical to TRBD2. Germline V CDR1 and CDR2: MNHEY, SVGAGI. The CDR3 is made up of 15 amino acids. V trimming: 0 bases; J trimming: 5 bases; junction bases outside the gene matches: 2. The CDR3 bases are TGTGCCAGCAGTTACTCAACTAGCGGGAGGCACGAGCAGTACTTC. This translates into CASSYSTSGRHEQYF.

This clonotype was observed a few times. J is TRBJ2-5 and V is TRBV12-5, with 12 positions matching TRBD2. V lost 2 bases and J lost 5; bases outside the gene matches: 6. The CDR3 is 16 residues long. Germline values: CDR1 LGHNT, CDR2 FRNRAP. CDR3 bases: TGTGCTAGTGGTTTGTCGACTAGCGGGAGTCGGGAGACCCAGTACTTC. Translating gives CASGLSTSGSRETQYF.

This clonotype showed up just a few times. The CDR3 reads CASNSWSGANVLTF. Written as DNA, the CDR3 is TGTGCCAGCAATTCTTGGTCTGGGGCCAACGTCCTGACTTTC. The rearrangement uses TRBV12-3 or TRBV12-4 and TRBJ2-6; D uncertain. The V end lost 7 bases, the J end lost 1 base, and 8 bases lay between the germline ends. There are 14 residues in the CDR3.

V gene TRBV5-1 combines with J gene TRBJ2-7; no firm D call. TRBJ2-5 explains the end of the DNA better; the J call may be wrong. The germline V gene encodes CDR1 SGHRS and CDR2 YFSETQ. The CDR3 totals 15 residues. The CDR3 loop reads CASSLDRSPSETQYF. CDR3 nucleotide sequence: TGCGCCAGCAGCTTGGACCGCTCCCCTTCAGAGACCCAGTACTTC.

This chain uses TRBV3-1 with TRBJ1-4, with D tentatively TRBD1 (6 bases). This CDR3 spans 15 amino acids. CDR1 and CDR2 (germline): LGHDT, YNNKEL (reference sequence). V was shortened by 5 bases and J by 7 bases, with 17 bases between the two germline ends. Here the CDR3 reads CASSNSLGGAEKLFF. The CDR3 coding sequence is TGTGCCAGCAGCAACTCCCTAGGGGGTGCTGAAAAACTGTTTTTT.

This chain uses TRBV6-1 with TRBJ1-2; perhaps TRBD1 as D (6 bases). Germline V gene lookup returns CDR1 MNHNS and CDR2 SASEGT. Trimming cost V 0 bases and J 4 bases, with 15 bases left between them. The CDR3 runs 16 residues. DNA of the CDR3: TGTGCCAGCAGTGAAGCTATCAATACAGGGTCCTATGGCTACACCTTC. Its translation: CASSEAINTGSYGYTF.

The J gene is TRBJ2-5, the V gene TRBV12-3 or TRBV12-4; no clear D. The assigned J gene may be wrong: the sequence end matches TRBJ2-7 better. CDR3 length: 14 residues. The CDR3, as DNA: TGTGCCAGCAGTTTAACAGTCAGGCACTACGAGCAGTACTTC. It translates to CASSLTVRHYEQYF.